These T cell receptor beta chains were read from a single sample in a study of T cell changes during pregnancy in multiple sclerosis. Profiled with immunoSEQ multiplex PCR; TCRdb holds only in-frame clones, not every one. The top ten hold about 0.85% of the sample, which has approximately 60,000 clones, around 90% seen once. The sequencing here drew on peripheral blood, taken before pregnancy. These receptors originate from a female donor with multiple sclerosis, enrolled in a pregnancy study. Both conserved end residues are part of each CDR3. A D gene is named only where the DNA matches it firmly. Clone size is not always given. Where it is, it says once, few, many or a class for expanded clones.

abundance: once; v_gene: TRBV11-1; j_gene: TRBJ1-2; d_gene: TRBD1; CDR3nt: TGTGCCAGCAGCCCCCGGGACAGGGGGCCGGGTGGCTACACCTTC; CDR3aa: CASSPRDRGPGGYTF
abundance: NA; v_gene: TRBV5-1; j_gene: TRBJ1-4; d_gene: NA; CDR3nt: TGCGCCAGCAGCTTGGAGGGCGGGAATGAAAAACTGTTTTTT; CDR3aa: CASSLEGGNEKLFF
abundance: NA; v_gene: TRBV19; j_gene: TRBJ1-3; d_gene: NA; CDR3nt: TGTGCCAGTAGTATCTACCCGGGGCAGGGGCAGGGCACCATATATTTT; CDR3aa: CASSIYPGQGQGTIYF
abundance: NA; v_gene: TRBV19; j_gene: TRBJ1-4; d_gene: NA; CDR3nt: TGTGCCAGTAGTATGGGGGCGCGAACTAATGAAAAACTGTTTTTT; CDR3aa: CASSMGARTNEKLFF
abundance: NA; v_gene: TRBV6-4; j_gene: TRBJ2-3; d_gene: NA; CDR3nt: TGTGCCAGCAGTGATAACGGGGGGCCCCTAGATACGCAGTATTTT; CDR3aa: CASSDNGGPLDTQYF
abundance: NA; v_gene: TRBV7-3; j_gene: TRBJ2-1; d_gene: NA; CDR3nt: TGTGCCAGCAGCTTAAACCTCTACCCGGGGAGCTACAATGAGCAGTTCTTC; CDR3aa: CASSLNLYPGSYNEQFF
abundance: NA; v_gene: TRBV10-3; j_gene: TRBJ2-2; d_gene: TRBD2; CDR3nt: TGTGCCACCTTAGCGGGGGGGACCGGGGAGCTGTTTTTT; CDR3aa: CATLAGGTGELFF
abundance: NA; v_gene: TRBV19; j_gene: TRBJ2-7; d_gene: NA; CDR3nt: TGTGCCAGTAGATACAGCCACGGGAATTACGAGCAGTACTTC; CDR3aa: CASRYSHGNYEQYF
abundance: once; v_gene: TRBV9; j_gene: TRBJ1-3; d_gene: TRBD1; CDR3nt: TGTGCCAGCAGCGTAGGCTTTGGAGGGACAGGGACTTCCGGAAACACCATATATTTT; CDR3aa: CASSVGFGGTGTSGNTIYF
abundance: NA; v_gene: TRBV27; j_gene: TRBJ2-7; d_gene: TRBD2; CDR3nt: TGTGCCAGCGTGAGCACAGCGGGGGCTCCTTCCTACGAGCAGTACTTC; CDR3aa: CASVSTAGAPSYEQYF
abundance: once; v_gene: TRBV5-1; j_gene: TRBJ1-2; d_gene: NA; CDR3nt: TGCGCCAGCAGCACCGGGAGGGGAGAGTCAGATGGCTACACCTTC; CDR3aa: CASSTGRGESDGYTF
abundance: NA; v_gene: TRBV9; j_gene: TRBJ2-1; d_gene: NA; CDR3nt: TGTGCCAGCAGCGTAGGTCTAGTCCTCAATGAGCAGTTCTTC; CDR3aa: CASSVGLVLNEQFF
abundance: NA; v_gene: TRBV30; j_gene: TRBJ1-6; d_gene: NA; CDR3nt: TGTGCCTGGAGGAAATCCGCGGGACGGTATAATTCACCCCTCCACTTT; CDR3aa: CAWRKSAGRYNSPLHF
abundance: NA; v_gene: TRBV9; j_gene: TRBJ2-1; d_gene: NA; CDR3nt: TGTGCCAGCAGCGTAGGAACAGGGGGGGACTCCTACAATGAGCAGTTCTTC; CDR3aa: CASSVGTGGDSYNEQFF
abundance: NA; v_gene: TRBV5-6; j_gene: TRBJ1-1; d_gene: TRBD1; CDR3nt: TGTGCCAGCAGCTTGGGGGACAGGGGGCCGAACACTGAAGCTTTCTTT; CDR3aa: CASSLGDRGPNTEAFF